Included here is one T cell receptor (beta chain) sequence, with context. The sample belongs to a study of shared clonotypes between healthy human individuals. Using immunoSEQ multiplex PCR, the repertoire was profiled, and TCRdb retains in-frame clones only, with some absent. The table lists about half a million clones, roughly three quarters of them singletons. The TCR sequence derives from a woman aged 35 to 49 in good health. Some clones in this sample may be carry-over from other donors' samples. The sequenced sample consisted of PBMCs.

The CDR3 DNA is TGTGCCAGCAGCCGGGACGGGGAGCGTCCCAATGAGCAGTTCTTC. It codes for CASSRDGERPNEQFF. The chain couples TRBV5-6 to TRBJ2-1; D may be TRBD1 or TRBD2 (5 bases each). The V gene lost 4 bases and the J gene lost 6 bases, with 17 bases spanning the gap. The CDR3 covers 15 residues. Looked up from germline, CDR1 is SGHDT and CDR2 is YYEEEE.